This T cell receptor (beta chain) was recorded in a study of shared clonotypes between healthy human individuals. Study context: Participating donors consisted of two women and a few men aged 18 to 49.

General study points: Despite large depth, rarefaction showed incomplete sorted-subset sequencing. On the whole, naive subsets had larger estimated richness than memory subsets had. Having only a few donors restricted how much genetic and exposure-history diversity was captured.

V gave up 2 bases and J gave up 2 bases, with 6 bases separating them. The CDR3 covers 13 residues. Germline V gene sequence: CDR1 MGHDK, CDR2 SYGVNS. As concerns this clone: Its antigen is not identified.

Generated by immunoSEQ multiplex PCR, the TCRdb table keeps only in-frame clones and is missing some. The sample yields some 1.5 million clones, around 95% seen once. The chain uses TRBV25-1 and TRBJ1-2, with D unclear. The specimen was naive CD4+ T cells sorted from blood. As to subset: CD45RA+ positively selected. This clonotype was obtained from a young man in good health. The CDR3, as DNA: TGTGCCAGCAGTGAAGCACAGAACTATGGCTACACCTTC. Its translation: CASSEAQNYGYTF.